One sample yielded the 9 T cell receptor beta chains listed below, sequenced in a study of PD-1 blockade in classical Hodgkin lymphoma. Every patient experienced relapse after autologous stem cell transplantation, and brentuximab vedotin exposure varied. Clones were sequenced by immunoSEQ multiplex PCR, and TCRdb holds only the in-frame ones, with some missing. The sample lists under 95,000 clones, roughly 91% occurring once. Material: peripheral blood mononuclear cells (PBMCs), obtained at baseline. Receptors were obtained from a human donor with classical Hodgkin lymphoma.

This sequence joins TRBV19 and TRBJ2-3; 7 bases agree with TRBD2. V lost 5 bases and J lost 2; bases outside the gene matches: 7. The CDR3 totals 15 residues. The V gene's germline CDR1 is LNHDA and CDR2 SQIVND (reference sequence). Here the CDR3 reads CASSRSGEDTDTQYF. The CDR3 DNA sequence: TGTGCCAGTAGTCGGAGCGGGGAGGACACAGATACGCAGTATTTT.

The chain uses TRBV27 and TRBJ1-1, with D perhaps TRBD1 (5 bases). V was trimmed by 2 bases and J by 2 bases, leaving 12 bases between them. CDR1 is MNHEY, CDR2 SMNVEV, per germline (reference sequence). The CDR3 covers 15 residues. CDR3 DNA: TGTGCCAGCAGTTTAATTGGGGGAGGCAACACTGAAGCTTTCTTT. Protein sequence: CASSLIGGGNTEAFF.

The rearrangement links TRBV19 to TRBJ1-1; D is uncertain. Between the trimmed V and J ends, which lost 9 bases and 11 bases, there was a span of 13 bases. Germline-derived CDR1 and CDR2 are LNHDA and SQIVND (reference sequence). The CDR3 consists of 10 residues. CDR3 region: CASYNHGAFF. CDR3 nucleotides: TGTGCCAGCTATAACCATGGGGCTTTCTTT.

The chain links TRBV4-1 to TRBJ2-7; 11 nucleotides match TRBD1. V trimming: 1 base; J trimming: 2 bases; junction bases outside the gene matches: 7. The CDR3 is 17 amino acids. CDR1 MGHRA and CDR2 YSYEKL come from the germline V gene. In DNA form, the CDR3 reads TGCGCCAGCAGCCAAGGGACGCCGGGACAGGGGGCCTACGAGCAGTACTTC. Translation gives CASSQGTPGQGAYEQYF.

This sequence joins TRBV6-5 and TRBJ1-1, with D perhaps TRBD1 (5 bases). V shed 7 bases and J shed 3 bases, with 15 bases lying between them. The germline gives CDR1 MNHEY, CDR2 SVGAGI. CDR3 size: 14 residues. The CDR3: CASTHLGGDTEAFF. CDR3 sequence (DNA): TGTGCCAGCACCCACCTCGGGGGGGACACTGAAGCTTTCTTT.

The chain couples TRBV18 to TRBJ1-5; the match to TRBD1 covers 10 bases. This CDR3 has 18 amino acids. Germline values: CDR1 KGHSH, CDR2 LQKENI. Unmatched junction bases numbered 11, after V lost 4 bases and J lost 2 bases. CDR3 amino acids: CASSLSVIGQGGNQPQHF. CDR3 coding DNA: TGTGCCAGCTCACTATCGGTGATAGGACAGGGGGGCAATCAGCCCCAGCATTTT.

Concerning this clone itself: Additional DNA sequences in this sample encode the identical CDR3. The genes are TRBV29-1 and TRBJ2-3; the D gene is possibly TRBD2 (7 bases). Per germline, CDR1 SQVTM and CDR2 ANQGSEA. The CDR3 extends over 12 amino acids. Between the trimmed V and J ends, which lost 4 bases and 9 bases, there was a span of 14 bases. The CDR3 nucleotides are TGCAGCGTTGGGGGGGCGGGAGACACGCAGTATTTT. It yields the protein CSVGGAGDTQYF.

The rearrangement uses TRBV7-6 and TRBJ2-5; TRBD1 aligns across 7 bases. The CDR3 sequence is 16 residues long. Germline-derived CDR1 and CDR2 are SGHVS and FNYEAQ. Trimming at V came to 5 bases and at J to 5 bases, leaving 14 bases not matched to a gene. The CDR3 DNA is TGTGCCAGCAGCCCCCGCCTGACAGGGTCAAGGGAGACCCAGTACTTC. This translates into CASSPRLTGSRETQYF.

The chain links TRBV5-6 to TRBJ1-2; 10 nucleotides agree with TRBD1. CDR1 is SGHDT, CDR2 YYEEEE, per germline. CDR3 length: 16 amino acids. V lost 3 bases to trimming and J lost 8 bases; unmatched junction nucleotides: 13. CDR3 coding DNA: TGTGCCAGCAGCTCAGCCGGGACAGGGGTCCCGTGGGGCTACACCTTC. Its protein is CASSSAGTGVPWGYTF.